The 14 T cell receptor beta chains in this list originate from one sample, sequenced in a study of blood T cell repertoires in COVID-19. Profiled with immunoSEQ multiplex PCR; TCRdb holds only in-frame clones, not every one. The table shows some 490,000 clones, with 70% to 90% occurring only once. Sequencing used peripheral blood. The source is a human donor in a cohort sampled during active COVID-19.

In its sample, this clone was seen once. This chain joins TRBV7-2 and TRBJ1-3; D may be TRBD1 (5 bases). Germline V gives CDR1 SGHTA, CDR2 FQGNSA. The CDR3 runs to 17 residues. V was clipped by 2 bases and J by 0 bases, with 14 bases between them. The CDR3 spells CASSLRIQGSSGNTIYF. As DNA, the CDR3 is TGTGCCAGCAGCTTACGTATCCAGGGAAGCTCTGGAAACACCATATATTTT.

The V gene is TRBV5-6, the J gene TRBJ2-5, with 8 bases matching TRBD2. The trim removed 5 bases at V and 4 bases at J, leaving 10 bases unmatched. Germline V lookup: CDR1 SGHDT, CDR2 YYEEEE. CDR3 length equals 15 residues. The CDR3 nucleotides are TGTGCCAGCAGTCCCCCGGGAGGGAGGGGAGAGACCCAGTACTTC. Translated, it gives CASSPPGGRGETQYF.

The V and J genes are TRBV19 and TRBJ1-2, with a tentative D call TRBD1 (6 bases). The CDR3 covers 13 residues. Germline CDR1 LNHDA, CDR2 SQIVND (reference sequence). Trimming cost V 6 bases and J 4 bases, with 12 bases left between them. This CDR3 is CASSPGQTYGYTF. CDR3 in DNA: TGTGCCAGTAGCCCCGGACAGACCTATGGCTACACCTTC.

This sequence joins TRBV29-1 and TRBJ2-1; TRBD2 agrees at 14 bases. The germline V gene has CDR1 SQVTM and CDR2 ANQGSEA. Losses at the gene ends were 3 bases for V and 6 bases for J; bases not matched to a gene: 7. This CDR3 has 16 amino acids. The CDR3 region has the DNA TGCAGCGTTGAGCCGGGACTAGCGGGAGTAGGCAATGAGCAGTTCTTC. Translating it yields CSVEPGLAGVGNEQFF.

This chain joins TRBV5-6 and TRBJ1-2, with 7 positions matching TRBD1. This CDR3 spans 13 amino acids. J lost 5 bases, V lost 4 bases, and 5 bases had no gene match. Germline V gene lookup returns CDR1 SGHDT and CDR2 YYEEEE. CDR3 nucleotides: TGTGCCAGCAGCAAACAGGGGATATATGGCTACACCTTC. It encodes CASSKQGIYGYTF.

The V and J genes are TRBV29-1 and TRBJ2-2, with TRBD2 identical over 7 bases. CDR3 length: 15 amino acids. V gave up 6 bases and J gave up 1 base; unmatched junction bases: 8. Germline-derived CDR1 and CDR2 are SQVTM and ANQGSEA. The CDR3 protein is CSVLRQRGNTGELFF. The DNA of the CDR3 is TGCAGCGTCTTGCGCCAGCGGGGGAACACCGGGGAGCTGTTTTTT.

About this clone itself: Other DNA sequences of this sample code for an identical CDR3. CDR3 loop: CASSLRQGGYEQYF. Written as DNA, the CDR3 is TGTGCCAGTAGTCTCAGACAGGGTGGATACGAGCAGTACTTC. The gene calls are TRBV19 and TRBJ2-7; 7 bases match TRBD1. The CDR3 extends over 14 amino acids. Germline V CDR1 and CDR2: LNHDA, SQIVND (reference sequence). Unmatched junction bases numbered 8, after V lost 5 bases and J lost 4 bases.

This chain links TRBV18 with TRBJ2-1; D is undetermined. CDR1 KGHSH and CDR2 LQKENI come from the germline V gene. CDR3 length equals 17 residues. The ends were cut back, 3 bases at V and 1 base at J, with 16 bases in the middle. CDR3 coding DNA: TGTGCCAGCTCACCTATCCCTGTTTCCCCTTCCTACAATGAGCAGTTCTTC. This gives the protein CASSPIPVSPSYNEQFF.

The V and J genes are TRBV6-5 and TRBJ1-1, with TRBD1 identical over 7 bases. The V gene end was trimmed by 8 bases and the J gene end by 0 bases; junction bases not matched to a gene: 6. Germline-derived CDR1 and CDR2 are MNHEY and SVGAGI. This CDR3 has 14 residues. The CDR3: CASGTGALNTEAFF. CDR3 in DNA: TGTGCCAGCGGCACAGGGGCCCTGAACACTGAAGCTTTCTTT.

This sequence joins TRBV3-1 (or the pseudogene TRBV3-2) and TRBJ1-6; possible D gene TRBD1, 5 bases. This CDR3 has 13 amino acids. In germline, CDR1 is LGHDT, CDR2 YNNKEL (reference sequence). The V end was cut by 7 bases, the J end by 8 bases, with 12 bases between. DNA for the CDR3: TGTGCCAGCACCCCGGGGGAGTATTCACCCCTCCACTTT. Its translation is CASTPGEYSPLHF.

This rearrangement joins TRBV19 to TRBJ2-2; D ambiguous. The CDR3 totals 13 residues. CDR1 and CDR2 (germline): LNHDA, SQIVND (reference sequence). The ends were cut back, 8 bases at V and 2 bases at J, with 9 bases in the middle. In DNA, the CDR3 is TGTGCCAGTGTAGACACCAACACCGGGGAGCTGTTTTTT. Encoded protein: CASVDTNTGELFF.

The chain recombines TRBV7-2 with TRBJ2-7; a weak D match, TRBD1 (6 bases). This CDR3 region has 16 residues. Per germline, CDR1 SGHTA and CDR2 FQGNSA. Trimming took 4 bases from V and 4 from J, leaving 20 bases between them. This CDR3 is CASSSAAGTLVYEQYF. CDR3 DNA: TGTGCCAGCAGCTCCGCCGCAGGGACACTCGTATACGAGCAGTACTTC.

This chain uses TRBV7-9 with TRBJ1-1; 8 bases map to TRBD1. CDR1 and CDR2 from the germline V gene are SEHNR and FQNEAQ (reference sequence). After removal of 5 bases from V and 3 bases from J, the junction contained 5 bases not matched to a gene. This CDR3 is built from 14 residues. Here the CDR3 reads CASSRLTGDTEAFF. In nucleotides, the CDR3 is TGTGCCAGCAGCCGGCTGACAGGGGACACTGAAGCTTTCTTT.

This clone has more than one count but fewer than ten. The chain carries TRBV7-2 and TRBJ2-3; 8 nucleotides match TRBD2. Germline lookup yields CDR1 SGHTA and CDR2 FQGNSA. V shed 1 base and J 4 bases; nucleotides not matched to a gene: 7. The CDR3 totals 16 residues. The CDR3 region is CASSLGAGGPPDTQYF. CDR3 DNA: TGTGCCAGCAGCTTAGGCGCGGGAGGCCCCCCAGATACGCAGTATTTT.